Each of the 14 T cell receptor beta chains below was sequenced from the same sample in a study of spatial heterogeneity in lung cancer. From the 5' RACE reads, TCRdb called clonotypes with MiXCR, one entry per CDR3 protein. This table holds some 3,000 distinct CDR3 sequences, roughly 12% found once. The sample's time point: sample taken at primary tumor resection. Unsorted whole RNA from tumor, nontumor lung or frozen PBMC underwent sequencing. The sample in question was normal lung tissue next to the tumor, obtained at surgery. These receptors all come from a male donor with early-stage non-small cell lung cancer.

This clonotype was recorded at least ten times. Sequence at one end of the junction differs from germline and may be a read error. CDR3 DNA sequence: TGTGCTAGCAGCCCTCTAGGCTCCTACAATGAGCAGTTCTTC. Protein sequence: CASSPLGSYNEQFF. This chain joins TRBV7-7 and TRBJ2-1; no clear D gene. This CDR3 contains 14 residues. Germline CDR1 reads SSHAT; CDR2 reads FNYEAQ (reference sequence).

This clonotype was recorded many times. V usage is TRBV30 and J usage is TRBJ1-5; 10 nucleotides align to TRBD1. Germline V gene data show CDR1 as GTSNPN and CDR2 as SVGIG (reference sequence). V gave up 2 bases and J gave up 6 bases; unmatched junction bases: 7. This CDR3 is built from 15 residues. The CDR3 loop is CAWSTTGGVGQPQHF. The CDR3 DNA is TGTGCCTGGAGTACGACAGGGGGCGTGGGTCAGCCCCAGCATTTT.

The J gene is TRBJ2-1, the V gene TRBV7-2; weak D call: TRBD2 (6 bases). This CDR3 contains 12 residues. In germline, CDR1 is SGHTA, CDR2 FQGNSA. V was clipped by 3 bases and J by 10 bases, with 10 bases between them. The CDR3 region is CASSLVAGEQFF. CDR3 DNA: TGTGCCAGCAGCTTGGTTGCGGGGGAGCAGTTCTTC.

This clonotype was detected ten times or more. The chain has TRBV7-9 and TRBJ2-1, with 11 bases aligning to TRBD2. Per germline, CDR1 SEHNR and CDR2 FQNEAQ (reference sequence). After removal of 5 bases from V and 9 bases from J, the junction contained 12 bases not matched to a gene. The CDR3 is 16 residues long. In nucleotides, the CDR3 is TGTGCCAGCAGCCCCGCGAGTAGCGGGAGGGCCCGTGAGCAGTTCTTC. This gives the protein CASSPASSGRAREQFF.

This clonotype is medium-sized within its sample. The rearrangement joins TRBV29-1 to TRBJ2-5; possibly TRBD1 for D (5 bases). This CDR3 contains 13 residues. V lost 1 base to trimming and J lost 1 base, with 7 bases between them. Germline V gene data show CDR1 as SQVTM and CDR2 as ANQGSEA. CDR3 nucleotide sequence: TGCAGCGTTGAAGGGGGCAGCCAAGAGACCCAGTACTTC. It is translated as CSVEGGSQETQYF.

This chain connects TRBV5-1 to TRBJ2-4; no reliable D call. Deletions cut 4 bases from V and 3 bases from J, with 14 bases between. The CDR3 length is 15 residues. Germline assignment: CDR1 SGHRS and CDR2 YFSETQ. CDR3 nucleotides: TGCGCCAGCAGCCCGACCGGACCGGACAAAAACATTCAGTACTTC. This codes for CASSPTGPDKNIQYF.

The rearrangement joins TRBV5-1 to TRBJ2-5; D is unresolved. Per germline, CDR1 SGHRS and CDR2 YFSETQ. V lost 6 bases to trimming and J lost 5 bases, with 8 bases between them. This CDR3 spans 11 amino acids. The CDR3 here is CASMWLETQYF. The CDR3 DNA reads TGCGCCAGCATGTGGCTGGAGACCCAGTACTTC.

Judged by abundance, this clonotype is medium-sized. CDR3 DNA: TGCAGCGTTGAAGATCAGATAGTAGGGGTCTACAATGAGCAGTTCTTC. This sequence encodes CSVEDQIVGVYNEQFF. The J gene is TRBJ2-1, the V gene TRBV29-1, with a possible D match to TRBD1 (5 bases). This CDR3 region has 16 residues. Trimming left V 0 bases short and J 3 bases short, with 15 bases between. Per the germline V gene, CDR1 is SQVTM and CDR2 is ANQGSEA.

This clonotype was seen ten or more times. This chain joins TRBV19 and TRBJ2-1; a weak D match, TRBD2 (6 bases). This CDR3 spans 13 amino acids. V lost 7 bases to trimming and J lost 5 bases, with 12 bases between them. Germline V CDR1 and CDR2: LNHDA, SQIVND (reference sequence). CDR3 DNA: TGTGCCAGTATACGGGAGACGGACAATGAGCAGTTCTTC. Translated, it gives CASIRETDNEQFF.

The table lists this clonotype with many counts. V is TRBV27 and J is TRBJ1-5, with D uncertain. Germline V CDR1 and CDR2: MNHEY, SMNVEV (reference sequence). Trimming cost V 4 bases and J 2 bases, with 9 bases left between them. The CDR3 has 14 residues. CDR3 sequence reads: CASSYSRGNQPQHF. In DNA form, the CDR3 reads TGTGCCAGCAGTTACAGTAGGGGCAATCAGCCCCAGCATTTT.

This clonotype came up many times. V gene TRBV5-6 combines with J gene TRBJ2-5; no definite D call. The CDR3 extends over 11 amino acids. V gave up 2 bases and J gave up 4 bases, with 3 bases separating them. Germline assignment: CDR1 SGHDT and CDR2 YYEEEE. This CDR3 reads CASSFGETQYF. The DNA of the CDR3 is TGTGCCAGCAGCTTCGGAGAGACCCAGTACTTC.

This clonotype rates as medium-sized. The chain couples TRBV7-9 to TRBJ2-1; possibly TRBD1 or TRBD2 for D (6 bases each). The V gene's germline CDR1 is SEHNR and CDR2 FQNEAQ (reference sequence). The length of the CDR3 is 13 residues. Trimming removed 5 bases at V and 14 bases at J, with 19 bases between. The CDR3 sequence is CASSGGGTGTEFF. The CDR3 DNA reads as TGTGCCAGCAGCGGGGGCGGGACCGGGACCGAGTTCTTC.

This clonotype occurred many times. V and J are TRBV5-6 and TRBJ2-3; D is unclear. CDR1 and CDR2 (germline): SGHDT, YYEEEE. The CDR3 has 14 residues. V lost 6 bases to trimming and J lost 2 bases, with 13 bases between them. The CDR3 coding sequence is TGTGCCAGCACCCTCTGGCACTTCACAGATACGCAGTATTTT. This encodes CASTLWHFTDTQYF.

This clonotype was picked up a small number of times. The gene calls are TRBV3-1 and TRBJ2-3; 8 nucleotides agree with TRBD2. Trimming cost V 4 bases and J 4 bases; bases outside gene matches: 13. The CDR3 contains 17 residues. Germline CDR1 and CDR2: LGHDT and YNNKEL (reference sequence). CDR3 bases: TGTGCCAGCAGCCCCGACATCTACTCTAGCGGGTCAGATACGCAGTATTTT. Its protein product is CASSPDIYSSGSDTQYF.